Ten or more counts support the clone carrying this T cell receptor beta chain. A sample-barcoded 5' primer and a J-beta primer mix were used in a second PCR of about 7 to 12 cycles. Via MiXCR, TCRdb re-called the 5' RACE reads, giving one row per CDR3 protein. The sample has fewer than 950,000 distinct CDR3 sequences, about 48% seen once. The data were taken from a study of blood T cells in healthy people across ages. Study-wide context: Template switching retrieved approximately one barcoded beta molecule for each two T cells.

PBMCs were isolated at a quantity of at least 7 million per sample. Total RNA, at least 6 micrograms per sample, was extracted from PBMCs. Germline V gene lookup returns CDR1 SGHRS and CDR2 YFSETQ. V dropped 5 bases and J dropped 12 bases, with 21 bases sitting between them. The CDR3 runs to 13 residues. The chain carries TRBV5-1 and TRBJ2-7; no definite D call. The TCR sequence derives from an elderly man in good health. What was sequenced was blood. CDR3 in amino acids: CASRENLQSHSYF. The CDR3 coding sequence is TGCGCCAGCAGAGAGAATCTACAGAGCCATTCGTACTTC.